This T cell receptor beta chain came from a study of T cell responses to AZD1222 COVID-19 vaccine. V gave up 5 bases and J gave up 5 bases, with 15 bases separating them. Germline CDR1 is SEHNR and CDR2 is FQNEAQ (reference sequence). CDR3 length: 14 amino acids. Some clones are missing from TCRdb's copy, which holds only in-frame ones; the method was immunoSEQ multiplex PCR. The table lists roughly 150,000 clones, 87% of them singletons. The sample here was peripheral blood, taken 28 days after the second AZD1222 dose. The sequence derives from an adult who received the AZD1222 COVID-19 vaccine. This rearrangement joins TRBV7-9 to TRBJ1-1; D not resolved. The CDR3 nucleotides are TGTGCCAGCAGCCCATCTTCGGTGGGGACTGAAGCTTTCTTT. This gives the protein CASSPSSVGTEAFF.